This TCR beta chain is from a study of CD8 T cells in ankylosing spondylitis. Overall study findings and caveats: Seemingly distinctive of ankylosing spondylitis blood was a TCR beta motif formed by eight highly homologous variants.

CDR3 length: 14 amino acids. Losses at the gene ends were 1 base for V and 5 bases for J; bases not matched to a gene: 1. The germline V gene has CDR1 LGHNA and CDR2 YSLEER. One entry per CDR3 protein results from TCRdb running MiXCR on the 5' RACE reads. Among more than 650,000 distinct CDR3 sequences, 10% to 15% were seen once, and the ten largest hold approximately 0.46%. This clonotype has a count of ten or more. Its antigen is unknown. The chain recombines TRBV4-3 with TRBJ2-5; 10 nucleotides agree with TRBD1. The receptor was isolated from a male donor with ankylosing spondylitis. The specimen sequenced was blood, either unsorted or a sorted T cell fraction (not recorded which). As DNA, the CDR3 is TGCGCCAGCAGCCAAGTGGGACAGGGGGAGACCCAGTACTTC. Protein product: CASSQVGQGETQYF.